The 32 T cell receptor beta chains listed next were all sequenced from one sample in a study of T cell responses to AZD1222 COVID-19 vaccine. Only in-frame clones appear in the TCRdb table, and some are missing; sequencing was by immunoSEQ multiplex PCR. The table includes over 100,000 clones, around 86% detected once. The specimen comprised peripheral blood, sampled on day 0 of AZD1222 vaccination. Receptor source: an adult in good health.

The chain joins TRBV10-1 to TRBJ1-3; 11 bases map to TRBD1. This CDR3 comprises 17 residues. The V and J ends lost 0 bases and 3 bases, in that order; junction bases with no gene match: 4. Per the germline V gene, CDR1 is WNHNN and CDR2 is SYGVQD (reference sequence). Written as DNA, the CDR3 is TGCGCCAGCAGTGAGTCTGGGACAGGGGGGATTGGAAACACCATATATTTT. This encodes CASSESGTGGIGNTIYF.

This chain connects TRBV10-3 to TRBJ1-4, with TRBD1 matching 8 bases. This CDR3 has 14 amino acids. Trimming at V came to 10 bases and at J to 3 bases, leaving 7 bases not matched to a gene. Germline values: CDR1 ENHRY, CDR2 SYGVKD. CDR3 sequence (DNA): TGTGCCACCACAGACAGGGGTGCTAATGAAAAACTGTTTTTT. It encodes CATTDRGANEKLFF.

The V gene is TRBV5-4, the J gene TRBJ2-1; D is unclear. CDR1 and CDR2 from the germline V gene are SGHNT and YYREEE (reference sequence). The CDR3 has 14 residues. V was clipped by 4 bases and J by 0 bases, with 8 bases between them. CDR3 DNA: TGTGCCAGCAGCATACCAGGCTCCTACAATGAGCAGTTCTTC. Its protein is CASSIPGSYNEQFF.

The chain links TRBV29-1 to TRBJ2-2; TRBD1 matches at 7 bases. Losses at the gene ends were 6 bases for V and 5 bases for J; bases not matched to a gene: 3. This CDR3 comprises 12 residues. Germline loops: CDR1 SQVTM, CDR2 ANQGSEA. CDR3 in amino acids: CSVATGTGELFF. The CDR3 DNA is TGCAGCGTGGCGACAGGGACCGGGGAGCTGTTTTTT.

The V and J genes are TRBV11-2 and TRBJ2-2; unclear D gene. Trimming cost V 5 bases and J 5 bases, with 9 bases left between them. This CDR3 has 13 amino acids. Germline CDR1 reads SGHAT; CDR2 reads FQNNGV. The CDR3 here is CASSPQRTGELFF. The CDR3 nucleotides read TGTGCCAGCAGCCCCCAGAGGACCGGGGAGCTGTTTTTT.

The chain is built from TRBV5-6 and TRBJ2-1; D possibly corresponds to TRBD2 (6 bases). This CDR3 is 14 amino acids long. In germline, CDR1 is SGHDT, CDR2 YYEEEE. Trimming took off 2 bases at V and 5 bases at J, with 11 bases between the two ends. The DNA for the CDR3 is TGTGCCAGCAGCTTTTGGGGGGTGAACAATGAGCAGTTCTTC. As protein: CASSFWGVNNEQFF.

V usage is TRBV3-1 (or the pseudogene TRBV3-2) and J usage is TRBJ1-2; D is ambiguous. The CDR3 length is 14 residues. Looked up from germline, CDR1 is LGHDT and CDR2 is YNNKEL (reference sequence). V lost 4 bases, J lost 5 bases, and 14 bases lay in between. The CDR3: CASSPPLGRYGYTF. In DNA form, the CDR3 reads TGTGCCAGCAGCCCTCCCCTAGGCAGATATGGCTACACCTTC.

The CDR3 is CATGSRGLSGYTF. CDR3 coding DNA: TGTGCCACCGGTTCCAGGGGGCTGTCTGGCTACACCTTC. The V call is TRBV24-1, the J call TRBJ1-2; 8 bases agree with TRBD1. The CDR3 totals 13 residues. J gave up 7 bases and V 9 bases, and 9 bases lay outside the gene matches. Germline V gene data show CDR1 as KGHDR and CDR2 as SFDVKD.

The chain links TRBV3-1 (or the pseudogene TRBV3-2) to TRBJ2-1; TRBD2 might be the D (6 bases). Germline V gene lookup returns CDR1 LGHDT and CDR2 YNNKEL (reference sequence). The germline V and J ends were trimmed by 3 bases and 5 bases, with 14 bases remaining between them. This CDR3 region has 15 residues. The DNA for the CDR3 is TGTGCCAGCAGCCACGGTGGGCTAGCGCACAATGAGCAGTTCTTC. Translated: CASSHGGLAHNEQFF.

The rearrangement links TRBV11-2 to TRBJ1-5, with D maybe TRBD1 (6 bases). V dropped 0 bases and J dropped 6 bases, with 15 bases sitting between them. CDR3 size: 16 residues. CDR1 and CDR2 (germline): SGHAT, FQNNGV. The CDR3 is CASSLDPAGARQPQHF. The CDR3 coding sequence is TGTGCCAGCAGCTTAGATCCGGCGGGGGCTCGTCAGCCCCAGCATTTT. Full variable domain (rest looked up from reference TRBV11-2 and TRBJ1-5): EAGVAQSPRYKIIEKRQSVAFWCNPISGHATLYWYQQILGQGPKLLIQFQNNGVVDDSQLPKDRFSAERLKGVDSTLKIQPAKLEDSAVYLCASSLDPAGARQPQHFGDGTRLSIL.

This clone has a single count. The chain has TRBV18 and TRBJ1-5; 10 positions match TRBD1. V was clipped by 4 bases and J by 2 bases; unmatched bases: 8. From germline, CDR1 is KGHSH and CDR2 LQKENI. CDR3 length: 17 residues. The CDR3 protein is CASSQTGQGKGNQPQHF. The DNA of the CDR3 is TGTGCCAGCTCACAGACGGGACAGGGGAAAGGCAATCAGCCCCAGCATTTT.

The chain links TRBV2 to TRBJ2-5; 7 bases are shared with TRBD1. V dropped 4 bases and J dropped 3; count of bases not matched to a gene: 2. CDR1 and CDR2 from the germline V gene are SNHLY and FYNNEI. The CDR3 has 13 amino acids. The DNA for the CDR3 is TGTGCCAGCAGTGGACAGGGAAAAGAGACCCAGTACTTC. Protein: CASSGQGKETQYF. Full variable domain (remainder filled in from reference TRBV2 and TRBJ2-5): EPEVTQTPSHQVTQMGQEVILRCVPISNHLYFYWYRQILGQKVEFLVSFYNNEISEKSEIFDDQFSVERPDGSNFTLKIRSTKLEDSAMYFCASSGQGKETQYFGPGTRLLVL.

The chain links TRBV7-2 to TRBJ1-6, with unresolved D. The V and J ends lost 3 bases and 4 bases respectively, with 10 bases between them. The CDR3 loop spans 15 amino acids. CDR1 is SGHTA, CDR2 FQGNSA, per germline. This CDR3 is CASSFRAGYNSPLHF. In DNA form, the CDR3 reads TGTGCCAGCAGCTTTCGGGCGGGATATAATTCACCCCTCCACTTT.

This clone occurred a few times. The rearrangement links TRBV18 to TRBJ2-5, with 7 bases identical to TRBD2. This CDR3 contains 17 residues. CDR1 is KGHSH and CDR2 is LQKENI in the germline V gene. V shed 3 bases, J shed 1 base, and the junction held 11 bases outside the gene matches. CDR3 residues: CASSPEPKRGSQETQYF. Here the CDR3 DNA reads TGTGCCAGCTCACCGGAACCGAAGCGGGGTAGCCAAGAGACCCAGTACTTC.

This clone occurred once. The chain recombines TRBV19 with TRBJ1-5; D gene uncertain. This CDR3 spans 15 amino acids. Germline V gives CDR1 LNHDA, CDR2 SQIVND (reference sequence). Trimming cost V 0 bases and J 6 bases, with 12 bases left between them. CDR3 nucleotides: TGTGCCAGTAGTATAGAGGCAGGACGTAGTCAGCCCCAGCATTTT. This sequence encodes CASSIEAGRSQPQHF.

This clone occurred a few times. The V gene is TRBV15, the J gene TRBJ1-1; 7 bases agree with TRBD1. The CDR3 is 14 amino acids. Per the germline V gene, CDR1 is LNHNV and CDR2 is YYDKDF (reference sequence). Unmatched junction bases numbered 9, after V lost 5 bases and J lost 6 bases. CDR3 bases: TGTGCCACCAGCGGCAGACAGGGTAGACCTGAAGCTTTCTTT. Its translation is CATSGRQGRPEAFF.

The chain carries TRBV11-3 and TRBJ2-1; 7 nucleotides line up with TRBD1. CDR1 is SGHNT, CDR2 YENEEA, per germline. The CDR3 totals 13 residues. V lost 5 bases, J lost 10 bases, and 8 bases stayed unmatched. CDR3 bases: TGTGCCAGCAGCCCCGGGACAGTCAGGGAGCAGTTCTTC. It codes for CASSPGTVREQFF.

This rearrangement joins TRBV5-6 to TRBJ1-5; D is unclear. Per germline, CDR1 SGHDT and CDR2 YYEEEE. V was clipped by 4 bases and J by 2 bases, with 7 bases between them. This CDR3 comprises 13 residues. The CDR3 region is CASSVQGNQPQHF. CDR3 coding DNA: TGTGCCAGCAGCGTTCAAGGCAATCAGCCCCAGCATTTT.

The J gene is TRBJ1-1, the V gene TRBV11-3, with 8 bases identical to TRBD1. Germline CDR1 SGHNT, CDR2 YENEEA. CDR3 length: 13 residues. The V gene end was trimmed by 2 bases and the J gene end by 4 bases; junction bases not matched to a gene: 0. CDR3: CASSLTGGTEAFF. Written as DNA, the CDR3 is TGTGCCAGCAGCTTAACAGGGGGCACTGAAGCTTTCTTT.

V and J are TRBV29-1 and TRBJ1-1; D is unclear. V lost 8 bases, J lost 0 bases, and 13 bases lay in between. Germline V gives CDR1 SQVTM, CDR2 ANQGSEA. CDR3 size: 13 residues. CDR3 residues: CSMSTGMNTEAFF. Written as DNA, the CDR3 is TGCAGCATGTCGACGGGGATGAACACTGAAGCTTTCTTT.

This chain joins TRBV6-1 and TRBJ1-2; D gene unclear. Trimming removed 2 bases from V and 2 bases from J, with 6 bases in between. Germline loops: CDR1 MNHNS, CDR2 SASEGT. The CDR3 length is 13 residues. CDR3 residues: CASSEMGNYGYTF. CDR3 coding DNA: TGTGCCAGCAGTGAAATGGGGAACTATGGCTACACCTTC.

The J gene is TRBJ2-2, the V gene TRBV25-1; D ambiguous. Germline CDR1 reads MGHDK; CDR2 reads SYGVNS. The CDR3 is 14 residues long. Trimming pared 7 bases from V and 1 base from J, leaving 10 bases between. CDR3: CASKENLNTGELFF. CDR3 in DNA: TGTGCCAGCAAGGAGAACCTGAACACCGGGGAGCTGTTTTTT.

The CDR3 DNA is TGTGCCAGCAGCTCTTCGGTGGAGGTTAGCAATCAGCCCCAGCATTTT. It specifies CASSSSVEVSNQPQHF. The chain links TRBV7-9 to TRBJ1-5; no definite D call. Trimming left V 4 bases short and J 0 bases short, with 13 bases between. The length of the CDR3 is 16 residues. Germline loops: CDR1 SEHNR, CDR2 FQNEAQ (reference sequence). Looking up the rest from reference TRBV7-9 and TRBJ1-5 gives the full variable domain: DTGVSQNPRHKITKRGQNVTFRCDPISEHNRLYWYRQTLGQGPEFLTYFQNEAQLEKSRLLSDRFSAERPKGSFSTLEIQRTEQGDSAMYLCASSSSVEVSNQPQHFGDGTRLSIL.

This clone was picked up a small number of times. This chain joins TRBV19 and TRBJ2-7; TRBD1 aligns across 7 bases. CDR1 is LNHDA, CDR2 SQIVND, per germline (reference sequence). The CDR3 is 17 residues long. The V segment lost 3 bases and the J segment 5 bases; nucleotides outside the gene matches: 16. DNA of the CDR3: TGTGCCAGTAGTATGGACAGGCCGGCCGTGGGGCCCGACGAGCAGTACTTC. Protein product: CASSMDRPAVGPDEQYF.

The chain employs TRBV19 and TRBJ1-3; D is ambiguous. CDR1 is LNHDA and CDR2 is SQIVND in the germline V gene (reference sequence). Trimming shortened V by 6 bases and J by 4 bases, and 10 bases separated the two germline ends. The CDR3 has 13 amino acids. CDR3: CASRPFAGNTIYF. CDR3 nucleotide sequence: TGTGCCAGTAGACCCTTTGCCGGAAACACCATATATTTT.

This chain uses TRBV28 with TRBJ1-2; D is possibly TRBD1 (5 bases). Germline V gene data show CDR1 as MDHEN and CDR2 as SYDVKM. The CDR3 is 14 amino acids. Trimming left V 2 bases short and J 5 bases short, with 12 bases between. In nucleotides, the CDR3 is TGTGCCAGCAGTTTAGGCAGGGAGGAGTATGGCTACACCTTC. As protein: CASSLGREEYGYTF.

The rearrangement links TRBV24-1 to TRBJ2-3; the match to TRBD2 covers 7 bases. The CDR3 is 17 residues long. The V segment lost 0 bases and the J segment 3 bases; nucleotides outside the gene matches: 8. Germline V gene sequence: CDR1 KGHDR, CDR2 SFDVKD. CDR3 protein: CATSDLGPGRDTDTQYF. CDR3 in DNA: TGTGCCACCAGTGATTTGGGCCCGGGGAGGGATACAGATACGCAGTATTTT.

The chain uses TRBV28 and TRBJ2-7; tentatively, D is TRBD1 (5 bases). The CDR3 loop spans 16 amino acids. With 3 bases removed from V and 6 bases from J, the gap between germline ends came to 21 bases. Germline loops: CDR1 MDHEN, CDR2 SYDVKM. The CDR3 nucleotides are TGTGCCAGCAGTTTCAGGGTTCAGGCCTCTCCCGGCGAGCAGTACTTC. It specifies CASSFRVQASPGEQYF.

The CDR3 bases are TGTGCCAGCAGTCCTCAGCCCCAGGGGGATCAGCCCCAGCATTTT. The encoded protein is CASSPQPQGDQPQHF. The rearrangement joins TRBV6-5 to TRBJ1-5; 7 nucleotides align to TRBD1. The CDR3 contains 15 residues. Per the germline V gene, CDR1 is MNHEY and CDR2 is SVGAGI. The junction had 9 bases not matched to a gene; V was cut back by 5 bases and J by 5 bases.

The chain couples TRBV27 to TRBJ2-7, with D tentatively TRBD2 (6 bases). This CDR3 is built from 11 residues. Per the germline V gene, CDR1 is MNHEY and CDR2 is SMNVEV (reference sequence). The V gene lost 11 bases and the J gene lost 2 bases, with 10 bases spanning the gap. CDR3 sequence reads: CAAGRTYEQYF. The CDR3 nucleotides are TGTGCCGCAGGGAGGACCTACGAGCAGTACTTC.

The CDR3: CASSLLGANYGYTF. The CDR3 DNA follows: TGTGCCAGCAGTTTGTTAGGAGCTAACTATGGCTACACCTTC. The chain has TRBV28 and TRBJ1-2; D is unclear. Germline CDR1 MDHEN, CDR2 SYDVKM. Trimming cost V 3 bases and J 0 bases, with 8 bases left between them. This CDR3 is built from 14 residues.

CDR3 sequence reads: CASSSPTGFLIYEQYF. CDR3 sequence (DNA): TGTGCCAGCAGCTCCCCCACAGGGTTTTTAATATACGAGCAGTACTTC. The rearrangement joins TRBV7-2 to TRBJ2-7; a possible D gene is TRBD1 (6 bases). In germline, CDR1 is SGHTA, CDR2 FQGNSA. The CDR3 is made up of 16 amino acids. V dropped 4 bases and J dropped 4 bases, with 20 bases sitting between them.